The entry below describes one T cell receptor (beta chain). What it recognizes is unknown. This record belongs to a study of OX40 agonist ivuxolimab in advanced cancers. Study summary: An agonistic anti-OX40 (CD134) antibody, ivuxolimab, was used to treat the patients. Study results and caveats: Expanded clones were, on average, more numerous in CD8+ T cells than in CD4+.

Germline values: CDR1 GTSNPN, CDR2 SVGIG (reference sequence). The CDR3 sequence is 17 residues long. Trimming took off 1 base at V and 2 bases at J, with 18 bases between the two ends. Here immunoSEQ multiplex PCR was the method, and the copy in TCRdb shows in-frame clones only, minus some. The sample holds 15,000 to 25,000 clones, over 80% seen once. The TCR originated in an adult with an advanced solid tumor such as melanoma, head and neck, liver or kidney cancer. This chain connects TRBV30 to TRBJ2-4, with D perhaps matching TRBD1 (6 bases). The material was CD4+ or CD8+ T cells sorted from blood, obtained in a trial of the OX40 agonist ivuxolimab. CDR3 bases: TGTGCCTGGAGTGAGGGGGACACTGGTCTGACCAAAAACATTCAGTACTTC. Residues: CAWSEGDTGLTKNIQYF.